This T cell receptor (beta chain) emerged from a study of OX40 agonist ivuxolimab in advanced cancers. Study summary: An anti-OX40 (CD134) antibody with agonistic activity, ivuxolimab, was administered to patients. Administration of intravenous ivuxolimab to patients occurred every 2 weeks at 0.01 to 10 mg/kg.

The table came from immunoSEQ multiplex PCR; TCRdb's copy has only in-frame clones and leaves some out. Of 65,000 to 85,000 clones listed, approximately 85% are singletons. The CDR3 extends over 14 amino acids. Germline-derived CDR1 and CDR2 are GTSNPN and SVGIG (reference sequence). Trimming removed 1 base at V and 8 bases at J, with 15 bases between. This clone was seen once. Its target is unknown. Regarding the study as a whole: Some of the lowest clonal expansion was seen in partial responders at 0.1-3.0 mg/kg.

The sample here was CD4+ or CD8+ T cells sorted from blood, taken in a trial of the OX40 agonist ivuxolimab. This receptor was obtained from an adult with an advanced solid tumor such as melanoma, head and neck, liver or kidney cancer. The genes are TRBV30 and TRBJ2-4, with D maybe TRBD2 (6 bases). The CDR3 nucleotides read TGTGCCTGGAGTGACTTGGAGGGGTCGGACATTCAGTACTTC. It encodes CAWSDLEGSDIQYF.